A selection of T cell receptor beta chains follows, all from one sample in a study of cytomegalovirus exposure and HLA in healthy donors. The table came from immunoSEQ multiplex PCR; TCRdb's copy has only in-frame clones and leaves some out. The data contain approximately 160,000 clones, roughly 86% of them seen just once; the ten biggest clones take up around 4.9%. The sequenced sample was PBMCs. Receptors were obtained from a girl aged 10 to 17 in good health and CMV-seropositive. Each CDR3 is given with its conserved first and last residue. Each record gives: J gene, V gene, CDR3 protein.

TRBJ1-1 TRBV7-2 CASSLYGGGTEAFF
TRBJ1-2 TRBV28 CASRKTGQGRPYGYTF
TRBJ2-5 TRBV7-8 CASSFTTSGEEETQYF
TRBJ1-4 TRBV19 CASSIDRLLGVTNEKLFF
TRBJ2-5 TRBV4-1 CASSQDQAGQETQYF
TRBJ1-2 TRBV6-5 CASSYSSSGRGNGYTF
TRBJ1-1 TRBV5-1 CASSLGPNTEAFF
TRBJ1-1 TRBV11-3 CASSLGEGAAFF
TRBJ1-2 TRBV20-1 CRPEGSYTF
TRBJ1-2 TRBV23-1 CASTAQGSSYGYTF
TRBJ2-1 TRBV6-4 CASSDHLSSYNEQFF
TRBJ1-5 TRBV19 CASSMGLNNQPQHF
TRBJ2-5 TRBV9 CASSVAGQGGKETQYF
TRBJ1-1 TRBV19 CASRVGGATEAFF
TRBJ2-3 TRBV15 CATSRGGTSGGRTDTQYF
TRBJ2-1 TRBV11-3 CASSLSSNEQFF
TRBJ1-2 TRBV10-3 CAISKQGSGDGYTF
TRBJ1-2 TRBV15 CATSSRGGATFNYGYTF
TRBJ1-1 TRBV11-2 CASSLVTRNTEAFF
TRBJ1-2 TRBV10-2 CASSTGYGYTF
TRBJ2-7 TRBV9 CASSVGSVGSYEQYF
TRBJ2-7 TRBV5-4 CASSLGGGAPYYEQYF
TRBJ2-1 TRBV7-3 CASSPGTGGEQFF
TRBJ2-7 TRBV29-1 CSVVLGGSYEQYF
TRBJ2-3 TRBV6-5 CASTGTSGGPDTQYF
TRBJ2-6 TRBV11-2 CASSGTGSGANVLTF
TRBJ2-4 TRBV15 CATRGLAKNIQYF
TRBJ2-1 TRBV5-6 CASSLGLAGGLYNEQFF
TRBJ1-1 TRBV9 CASSGNSPGTEAFF
TRBJ1-4 TRBV5-1 CASSYQSATNEKLFF
TRBJ2-7 TRBV29-1 CSVVSGISTYEQYF
TRBJ2-7 TRBV4-2 CASSRIRLAGEQYF
TRBJ1-2 TRBV19 CASSIQGRAYGYTF